This T cell receptor beta chain was profiled in a study of blood T cell repertoires in COVID-19. Study background: T cells, B-cell-depleted T cells, or PBMCs provided the cDNA or gDNA that served as material.

TCRdb's copy holds only in-frame clones and misses some; the assay was immunoSEQ multiplex PCR. Of 80,000 to 95,000 clones listed, 85% are singletons. The V gene's germline CDR1 is SGHRS and CDR2 YFSETQ. The CDR3 is made up of 16 amino acids. V was clipped by 0 bases and J by 10 bases; unmatched bases: 8. The clonotype comes from a man older than 75 with acute or convalescent COVID-19. V usage is TRBV5-1 and J usage is TRBJ1-6; 9 nucleotides match TRBD1. The sample was peripheral blood. CDR3 sequence reads: CASSLEGGQGNSPLHF. The DNA of the CDR3 is TGCGCCAGCAGCTTGGAGGGAGGACAGGGGAACTCACCCCTCCACTTT.